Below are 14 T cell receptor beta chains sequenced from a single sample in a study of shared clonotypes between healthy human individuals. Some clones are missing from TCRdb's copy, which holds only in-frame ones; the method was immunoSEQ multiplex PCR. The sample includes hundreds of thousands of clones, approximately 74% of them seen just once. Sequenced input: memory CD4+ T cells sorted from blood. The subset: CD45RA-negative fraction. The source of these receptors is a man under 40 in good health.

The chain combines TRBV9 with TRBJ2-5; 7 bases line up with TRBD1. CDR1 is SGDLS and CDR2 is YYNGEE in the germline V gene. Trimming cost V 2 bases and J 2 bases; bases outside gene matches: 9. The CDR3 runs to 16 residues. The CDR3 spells CASSVTGAAPQETQYF. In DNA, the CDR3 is TGTGCCAGCAGCGTCACAGGGGCCGCCCCACAAGAGACCCAGTACTTC. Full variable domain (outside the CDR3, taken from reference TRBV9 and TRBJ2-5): DSGVTQTPKHLITATGQRVTLRCSPRSGDLSVYWYQQSLDQGLQFLIQYYNGEERAKGNILERFSAQQFPDLHSELNLSSLELGDSALYFCASSVTGAAPQETQYFGPGTRLLVL.

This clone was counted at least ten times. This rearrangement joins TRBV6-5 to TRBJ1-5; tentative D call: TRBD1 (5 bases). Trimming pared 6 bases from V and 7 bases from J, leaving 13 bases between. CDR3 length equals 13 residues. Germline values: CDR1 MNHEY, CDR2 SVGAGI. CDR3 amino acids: CASSREFEQPQHF. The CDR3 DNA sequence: TGTGCCAGCAGCAGGGAATTTGAACAGCCCCAGCATTTT.

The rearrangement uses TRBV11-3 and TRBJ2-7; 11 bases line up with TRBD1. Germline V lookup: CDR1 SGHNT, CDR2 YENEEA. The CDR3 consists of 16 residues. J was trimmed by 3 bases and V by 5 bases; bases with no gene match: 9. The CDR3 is CASSPGTGGALYEQYF. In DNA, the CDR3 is TGTGCCAGCAGCCCAGGGACAGGGGGTGCCCTCTACGAGCAGTACTTC.

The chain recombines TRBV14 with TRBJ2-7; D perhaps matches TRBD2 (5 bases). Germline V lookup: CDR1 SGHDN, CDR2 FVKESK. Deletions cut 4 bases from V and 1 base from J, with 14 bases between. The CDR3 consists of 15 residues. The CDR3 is CASSRSASPSYEQYF. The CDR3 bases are TGTGCCAGCAGCCGGTCAGCTAGCCCTTCCTACGAGCAGTACTTC.

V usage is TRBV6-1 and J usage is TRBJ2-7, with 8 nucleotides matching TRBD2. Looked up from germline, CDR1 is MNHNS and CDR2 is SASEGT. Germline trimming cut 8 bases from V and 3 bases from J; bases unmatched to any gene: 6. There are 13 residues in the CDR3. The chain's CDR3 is CASRRAGDYEQYF. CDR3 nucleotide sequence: TGTGCCAGCCGCAGAGCGGGAGACTACGAGCAGTACTTC.

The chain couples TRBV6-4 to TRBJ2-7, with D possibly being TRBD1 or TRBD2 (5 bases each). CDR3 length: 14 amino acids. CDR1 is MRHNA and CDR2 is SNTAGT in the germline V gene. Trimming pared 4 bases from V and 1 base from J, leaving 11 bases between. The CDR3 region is CASSADWGSYEQYF. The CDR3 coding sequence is TGTGCCAGCAGTGCAGACTGGGGGTCCTACGAGCAGTACTTC.

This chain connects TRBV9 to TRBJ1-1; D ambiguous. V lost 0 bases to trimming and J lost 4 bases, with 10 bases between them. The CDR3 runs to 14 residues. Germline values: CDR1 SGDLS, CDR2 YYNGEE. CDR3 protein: CASSVERLSTEAFF. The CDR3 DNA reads TGTGCCAGCAGCGTAGAGAGGTTGAGCACTGAAGCTTTCTTT.

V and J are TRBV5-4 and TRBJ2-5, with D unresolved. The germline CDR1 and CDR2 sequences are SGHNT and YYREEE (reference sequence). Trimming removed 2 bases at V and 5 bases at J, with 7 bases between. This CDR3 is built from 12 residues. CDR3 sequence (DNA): TGTGCCAGCAGCTTCCGGTGGGAGACCCAGTACTTC. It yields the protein CASSFRWETQYF.

The CDR3 coding sequence is TGCGCCAGCAGCCGCGGGGAGGGATACGAGCAGTACTTC. This sequence encodes CASSRGEGYEQYF. This sequence joins TRBV10-2 and TRBJ2-7; 7 bases agree with TRBD2. Germline assignment: CDR1 WSHSY and CDR2 SAAADI. The CDR3 sequence is 13 residues long. V trimming: 6 bases; J trimming: 4 bases; junction bases outside the gene matches: 6.

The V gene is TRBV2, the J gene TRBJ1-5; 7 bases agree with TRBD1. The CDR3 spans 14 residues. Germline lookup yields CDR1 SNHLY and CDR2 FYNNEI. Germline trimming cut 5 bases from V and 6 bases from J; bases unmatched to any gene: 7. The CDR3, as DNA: TGTGCCAGCAGTCCCGACAGGGCAAGTCAGCCCCAGCATTTT. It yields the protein CASSPDRASQPQHF. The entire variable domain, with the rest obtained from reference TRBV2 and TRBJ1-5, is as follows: EPEVTQTPSHQVTQMGQEVILRCVPISNHLYFYWYRQILGQKVEFLVSFYNNEISEKSEIFDDQFSVERPDGSNFTLKIRSTKLEDSAMYFCASSPDRASQPQHFGDGTRLSIL.

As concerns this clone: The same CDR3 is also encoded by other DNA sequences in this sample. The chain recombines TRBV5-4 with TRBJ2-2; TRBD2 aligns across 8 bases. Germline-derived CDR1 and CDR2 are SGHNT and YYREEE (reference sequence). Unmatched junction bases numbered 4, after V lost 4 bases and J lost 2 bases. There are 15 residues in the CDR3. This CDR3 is CASSLGTRNTGELFF. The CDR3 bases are TGTGCCAGCAGCCTAGGGACTAGAAACACCGGGGAGCTGTTTTTT. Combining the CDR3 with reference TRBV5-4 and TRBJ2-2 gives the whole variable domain ETGVTQSPTHLIKTRGQQVTLRCSSQSGHNTVSWYQQALGQGPQFIFQYYREEENGRGNFPPRFSGLQFPNYSSELNVNALELDDSALYLCASSLGTRNTGELFFGEGSRLTVL.

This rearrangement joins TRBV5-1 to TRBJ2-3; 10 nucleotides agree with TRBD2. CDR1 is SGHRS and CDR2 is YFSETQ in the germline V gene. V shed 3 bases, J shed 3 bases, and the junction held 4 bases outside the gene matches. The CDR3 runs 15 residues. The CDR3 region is CASSYLAGETDTQYF. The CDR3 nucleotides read TGCGCCAGCAGCTATCTAGCGGGAGAAACAGATACGCAGTATTTT. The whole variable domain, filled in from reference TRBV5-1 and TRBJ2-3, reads KAGVTQTPRYLIKTRGQQVTLSCSPISGHRSVSWYQQTPGQGLQFLFEYFSETQRNKGNFPGRFSGRQFSNSRSEMNVSTLELGDSALYLCASSYLAGETDTQYFGPGTRLTVL.

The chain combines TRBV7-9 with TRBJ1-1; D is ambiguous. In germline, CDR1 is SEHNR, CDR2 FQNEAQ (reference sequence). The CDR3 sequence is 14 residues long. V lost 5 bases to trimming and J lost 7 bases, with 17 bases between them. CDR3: CASSPTKGTFEAFF. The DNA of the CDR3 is TGTGCCAGCAGCCCGACGAAGGGTACCTTTGAAGCTTTCTTT.

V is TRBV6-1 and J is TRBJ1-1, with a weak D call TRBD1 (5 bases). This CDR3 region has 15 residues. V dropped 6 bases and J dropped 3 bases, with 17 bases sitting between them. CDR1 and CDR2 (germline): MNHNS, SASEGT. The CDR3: CASSRRRGADTEAFF. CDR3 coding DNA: TGTGCCAGCAGCCGTAGAAGGGGCGCGGACACTGAAGCTTTCTTT.